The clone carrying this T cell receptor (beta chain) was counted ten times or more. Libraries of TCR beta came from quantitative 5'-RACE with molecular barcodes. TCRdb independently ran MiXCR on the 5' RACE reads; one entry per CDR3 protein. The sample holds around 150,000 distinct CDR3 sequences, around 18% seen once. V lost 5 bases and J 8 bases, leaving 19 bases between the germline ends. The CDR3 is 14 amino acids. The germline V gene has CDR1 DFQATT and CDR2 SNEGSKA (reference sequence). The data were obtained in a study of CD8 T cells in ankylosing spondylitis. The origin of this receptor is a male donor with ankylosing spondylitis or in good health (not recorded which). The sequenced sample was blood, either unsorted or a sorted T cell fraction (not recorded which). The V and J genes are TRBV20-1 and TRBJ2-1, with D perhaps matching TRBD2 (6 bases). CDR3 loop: CSALTGIQRDEQFF. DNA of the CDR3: TGCAGTGCTCTCACCGGGATCCAGCGGGATGAGCAGTTCTTC.